A single sample is the source of the 2 T cell receptor beta chains below, sequenced in a study of cytomegalovirus exposure and HLA in healthy donors. This PCR relied on a set of 60 Vbeta primers and 13 Jbeta primers. Some clones are missing from TCRdb's copy, which holds only in-frame ones; the method was immunoSEQ multiplex PCR. The sample records around 130,000 clones, over 60% being singletons. Sequenced material: PBMCs. These receptors were obtained from a woman aged 55-70 years in good health and CMV-seronegative.

This chain uses TRBV27 with TRBJ2-7; TRBD1 matches at 7 bases. The CDR3 covers 14 residues. V trimming: 5 bases; J trimming: 3 bases; junction bases outside the gene matches: 7. CDR1 is MNHEY, CDR2 SMNVEV, per germline (reference sequence). CDR3 DNA sequence: TGTGCCAGCAGTATTTTTAGGACAGGCTACGAGCAGTACTTC. The encoded protein is CASSIFRTGYEQYF.

The chain couples TRBV7-9 to TRBJ2-4; the D gene is possibly TRBD2 (5 bases). This CDR3 is 18 amino acids long. CDR1 and CDR2 from the germline V gene are SEHNR and FQNEAQ (reference sequence). V was shortened by 5 bases and J by 0 bases, with 20 bases between the two germline ends. The CDR3: CASSPTYEGPLAKNIQYF. The CDR3, as DNA: TGTGCCAGCAGCCCAACCTACGAGGGTCCCCTAGCCAAAAACATTCAGTACTTC.